These 2 T cell receptor beta chains were all obtained from the same sample, sequenced in a study of somatic mutations in cytotoxic T cells in rheumatoid arthritis. Method: immunoSEQ multiplex PCR; TCRdb's copy keeps in-frame clones and lacks some. The table lists approximately 12,000 clones, nearly 80% of them singletons. The sample comprised CD8+ T cells sorted from blood. Every receptor here comes from an adult with rheumatoid arthritis.

The V gene is TRBV11-2, the J gene TRBJ1-5; the match to TRBD1 covers 8 bases. This CDR3 contains 14 residues. The trim removed 5 bases at V and 7 bases at J, leaving 7 bases unmatched. Germline V gene data show CDR1 as SGHAT and CDR2 as FQNNGV. CDR3 nucleotide sequence: TGTGCCAGCAGCCCGACAGGGGTGAACCAGCCCCAGCATTTT. It is translated as CASSPTGVNQPQHF.

This chain joins TRBV9 and TRBJ2-5, with TRBD1 as a possible D gene (6 bases). CDR1 is SGDLS and CDR2 is YYNGEE in the germline V gene. V was pared by 0 bases and J by 5 bases, with 14 bases between. The length of the CDR3 is 15 residues. The DNA of the CDR3 is TGTGCCAGCAGCGTAGGGGGGACACTGCGGGAGACCCAGTACTTC. Translated, it gives CASSVGGTLRETQYF. The full variable domain, its missing parts supplied by reference TRBV9 and TRBJ2-5, is DSGVTQTPKHLITATGQRVTLRCSPRSGDLSVYWYQQSLDQGLQFLIQYYNGEERAKGNILERFSAQQFPDLHSELNLSSLELGDSALYFCASSVGGTLRETQYFGPGTRLLVL.